What follows is one T cell receptor beta chain and its context. These data are taken from a study of T cells in tuberculosis. Broader study findings: Some low-affinity tetramer-binding T cells may be absent from this sample.

Sequencing of TCR-alpha and TCR-beta chains was unpaired. Assay used: immunoSEQ multiplex PCR; TCRdb lists only in-frame clones, some missing. This sample has 70,000 to 95,000 clones, with roughly 93% found just once. Sorting used thawed, overnight-rested PBMC stained with anti-CD3, a viability dye and GMM-loaded CD1B tetramer. The lipid loaded on the CD1B tetramers was C32 glucose monomycolate from Rhodococcus equi. Tetramer-negative cells, approximately 100,000 per donor, were also sorted. The CDR3 runs 14 residues. This receptor was taken from an adult woman with latent tuberculosis. Sequencing was done on a sample of CD1b-GMM tetramer-negative cells sorted from PBMCs. The rearrangement joins TRBV21-1 to TRBJ1-5; the table assigns TRBD1, which was not confirmed against the DNA. TRBV21-1 counts as a pseudogene. The CDR3 spells CASSKRRGVQPQHF. CDR3 DNA: TGTGCCAGCAGCAAAAGAAGGGGCGTTCAGCCCCAGCATTTT.